Listed below are T cell receptor beta chains from one sample, sequenced in a study of technical replicates of blood from a few donors. Measured with immunoSEQ multiplex PCR; TCRdb has only the in-frame clones, and not every one. Of 95,000 or so clones listed, about 95% were seen once; the top ten hold 0.34%. The sequenced material came from T cells isolated from PBMCs. Receptor source: a human donor in good health. CDR3s leave out the opening cysteine and the closing phenylalanine or tryptophan. Clone size is not always given. Where it is, it says once, few, many or a class for expanded clones.

V: TRBV28
size: -
CDR3: ASSFGGRSYEQY

V: TRBV7-2
size: -
CDR3: ASRQGMGRENIQY

V: TRBV4-2
size: -
CDR3: ASSQGEGGPAF

V: TRBV28
size: once
CDR3: ASSYSSDRGGIYEQY

V: TRBV27
size: -
CDR3: ASSLYWTGQETQY

V: TRBV11-2
size: -
CDR3: ASSLTFLGTDSNQPQH

V: TRBV28
size: -
CDR3: ASQFLGQGSYEQY

V: TRBV6-5
size: -
CDR3: ASREGARYEQY

V: TRBV7-2
size: -
CDR3: ASSLLGAGNTIY

V: TRBV30
size: -
CDR3: AWKGPGANTGELF

V: TRBV5-6
size: once
CDR3: ASSLTGGEPQH

V: TRBV7-8
size: -
CDR3: ASSVGGRNEQY

V: TRBV27
size: -
CDR3: ASSLGTAYNEQF

V: TRBV2
size: -
CDR3: ASSVGVFHLEQY

V: TRBV10-3
size: once
CDR3: AISESRLAGGETQY

V: TRBV7-2
size: -
CDR3: ASSYRQGWAYNEQF

V: TRBV7-3
size: -
CDR3: ASSFQRDSYNEQF

V: TRBV7-3
size: -
CDR3: ASSALLAGVENEQF

V: TRBV6-7
size: -
CDR3: ASSYPRTGNREQY

V: TRBV13
size: once
CDR3: ASSDRDSSTDTQY

V: TRBV10-2
size: -
CDR3: ASSEVPPGILPYEQY

V: TRBV5-1
size: few
CDR3: ASSLRTGTKTEAF

V: TRBV2
size: -
CDR3: ASSEGGETQY

V: TRBV19
size: -
CDR3: ASRFGRGSYEQY

V: TRBV27
size: once
CDR3: ASRTAVSEQF

V: TRBV27
size: -
CDR3: ASGFSSDYEQY